The 23 T cell receptor beta chains in this list originate from one sample, sequenced in a study of identical twins (dated by TCRdb to the mid-2010s). Libraries came from 5' RACE. The instrument given in TCRdb is Illumina HiSeq 2000. TCRdb cleaned the public reads at Q25 with fastp, built clones with MiXCR and kept in-frame beta chains. Entries that share a CDR3 protein sequence are merged under the most common genes and DNA. The sample table records 200,000 to 300,000 distinct CDR3 sequences; about 10% of these occur just once. The ten largest clonotypes hold less than 12% of the sample. Sequencing was performed on memory T cells sorted from blood. Interpreted using the paper, the cell subset or site label stands for: CD45RO+ enriched T cells. Receptor source: a man in his fifties in good health.

This clonotype has a count of ten or more. The V call is TRBV5-5, the J call TRBJ1-3; a weak D match, TRBD1 (5 bases). CDR1 and CDR2 (germline): SGHKS, YYEKEE (reference sequence). Trimming shortened V by 0 bases and J by 0 bases, and 13 bases separated the two germline ends. The CDR3 has 17 amino acids. CDR3 region: CASSLGAGMGSGNTIYF. For the CDR3, the DNA is TGTGCCAGCAGCTTGGGCGCAGGGATGGGCTCTGGAAACACCATATATTTT.

This clonotype showed up many times. V usage is TRBV4-3 and J usage is TRBJ2-1, with D possibly matching TRBD1 (6 bases). The germline V gene encodes CDR1 LGHNA and CDR2 YSLEER. Trimming pared 0 bases from V and 8 bases from J, leaving 20 bases between. There are 17 residues in the CDR3. In DNA, the CDR3 is TGCGCCAGCAGCCAAGAAATATCTCGGGCAGGGGCCGATGAGCAGTTCTTC. This translates into CASSQEISRAGADEQFF.

This clonotype appeared many times. This chain joins TRBV6-2 or TRBV6-3 and TRBJ2-3; D remains ambiguous. CDR3 length: 16 amino acids. Germline V gene sequence: CDR1 MNHEY, CDR2 SVGEGT. V was trimmed by 6 bases and J by 2 bases, leaving 18 bases between them. CDR3 bases: TGTGCCAGCAGGCAATCTGGCGGTTACCCCACAGATACGCAGTATTTT. It translates to CASRQSGGYPTDTQYF.

This clonotype was seen at least ten times. A read error may produce the germline difference seen at one junction end. The chain combines TRBV29-1 with TRBJ2-5; 7 bases fit TRBD2. The length of the CDR3 is 12 residues. Germline CDR1 SQVTM, CDR2 ANQGSEA. CDR3 nucleotides: TGCAGCGTTAAAGACGGGGGGGAGACCCAGTACTTC. Its translation is CSVKDGGETQYF.

This sequence joins TRBV24-1 and TRBJ2-3, with 7 bases lining up with TRBD1. Germline V gene sequence: CDR1 KGHDR, CDR2 SFDVKD. The J segment lost 1 base and the V segment lost 4 bases, leaving 4 bases of the junction unmatched. The CDR3 sequence is 15 residues long. Here the CDR3 DNA reads TGTGCCACCAGTGACCGTACAGGGGGCACAGATACGCAGTATTTT. Amino acid sequence: CATSDRTGGTDTQYF.

This clonotype was observed a few times. V is TRBV5-4 and J is TRBJ2-5; 8 bases line up with TRBD1. CDR1 and CDR2 from the germline V gene are SGHNT and YYREEE (reference sequence). The CDR3 has 13 residues. Trimming at V came to 5 bases and at J to 5 bases, leaving 5 bases not matched to a gene. The CDR3 DNA sequence: TGTGCCAGCAGGCTACAGGGGGATGAGACCCAGTACTTC. Translated, it gives CASRLQGDETQYF.

This clonotype has ten or more counts. This sequence joins TRBV7-8 and TRBJ2-6; 14 bases agree with TRBD2. This CDR3 has 19 residues. Germline trimming cut 5 bases from V and 3 bases from J; bases unmatched to any gene: 9. The germline V gene encodes CDR1 SGHVS and CDR2 FQNEAQ. For the CDR3, the DNA is TGTGCCAGCAGCCGCCTACAGGGACTAGCGGGAGATGGGGCCAACGTCCTGACTTTC. Residues: CASSRLQGLAGDGANVLTF.

This chain joins TRBV6-5 and TRBJ2-7; D remains unclear. V shed 0 bases and J shed 5 bases, with 11 bases lying between them. Germline CDR1 and CDR2: MNHEY and SVGAGI. The CDR3 consists of 14 residues. The chain's CDR3 is CASSYSLTADEQYF. The CDR3 nucleotides are TGTGCCAGCAGTTACTCGCTGACGGCCGACGAGCAGTACTTC.

This rearrangement joins TRBV12-3 or TRBV12-4 to TRBJ2-7; 11 bases match TRBD1. CDR3 length: 16 residues. The V and J ends lost 7 bases and 9 bases, in that order; junction bases with no gene match: 17. CDR3 sequence: CASTRSMGQGVYGQYF. As DNA, the CDR3 is TGTGCCAGCACTAGGAGTATGGGACAGGGGGTATATGGGCAGTACTTC.

This clonotype was observed at least ten times. This chain uses TRBV11-2 with TRBJ2-5; 7 nucleotides align to TRBD2. The trim removed 5 bases at V and 4 bases at J, leaving 4 bases unmatched. CDR1 is SGHAT and CDR2 is FQNNGV in the germline V gene. There are 13 residues in the CDR3. The CDR3 reads CASSRSSGETQYF. Written as DNA, the CDR3 is TGTGCCAGCAGCCGTTCTAGCGGAGAGACCCAGTACTTC.

This clonotype occurred many times. The V gene is TRBV4-2, the J gene TRBJ2-7; 8 bases are shared with TRBD2. The CDR3 has 17 amino acids. CDR1 and CDR2 (germline): LGHNA, YNFKEQ. Trimming at V came to 2 bases and at J to 1 base, leaving 10 bases not matched to a gene. CDR3 region: CASSQSITAGGSYEQYF. Here the CDR3 DNA reads TGTGCCAGCAGCCAATCCATTACGGCGGGGGGATCCTACGAGCAGTACTTC.

This clonotype was counted ten times or more. The chain couples TRBV4-1 to TRBJ2-2; a weak D match, TRBD2 (6 bases). The CDR3 is 18 residues long. Germline V lookup: CDR1 MGHRA, CDR2 YSYEKL. The V gene lost 0 bases and the J gene lost 2 bases, with 16 bases spanning the gap. The CDR3 sequence: CASSQEPIREFNTGELFF. CDR3 DNA: TGCGCCAGCAGCCAAGAACCCATTCGGGAGTTCAACACCGGGGAGCTGTTTTTT.

This clonotype was detected many times. The gene calls are TRBV10-3 and TRBJ2-7; D gene unclear. The ends were cut back, 3 bases at V and 3 bases at J, with 9 bases in the middle. The CDR3 extends over 13 amino acids. Germline CDR1 is ENHRY and CDR2 is SYGVKD. The CDR3 DNA reads TGTGCCATCAGTGACCAGAATGACTACGAGCAGTACTTC. It is translated as CAISDQNDYEQYF.

This clonotype has a count of ten or more. This chain joins TRBV5-1 and TRBJ2-2, with 7 bases identical to TRBD1. CDR3 length: 21 amino acids. The junction had 22 bases not matched to a gene; V was cut back by 4 bases and J by 1 base. CDR1 and CDR2 from the germline V gene are SGHRS and YFSETQ. DNA of the CDR3: TGCGCCAGCAGCATTGGAAGTTTGGGGACAGCGCGGGCCTTGAACACCGGGGAGCTGTTTTTT. Its protein is CASSIGSLGTARALNTGELFF.

The chain uses TRBV30 and TRBJ1-2; D unresolved. Trimming took off 0 bases at V and 5 bases at J, with 7 bases between the two ends. The CDR3 totals 12 residues. The germline V gene has CDR1 GTSNPN and CDR2 SVGIG (reference sequence). The chain's CDR3 is CAWSVGPYGYTF. The CDR3 DNA follows: TGTGCCTGGAGTGTTGGCCCTTATGGCTACACCTTC.

In this sample, this clonotype turned up many times. The V call is TRBV29-1, the J call TRBJ2-7; a weak D match, TRBD2 (6 bases). V was trimmed by 0 bases and J by 1 base, leaving 10 bases between them. The CDR3 contains 14 residues. Germline CDR1 is SQVTM and CDR2 is ANQGSEA. The CDR3 DNA follows: TGCAGCGTTGAAGATCGGAGGGGTTCCTACGAGCAGTACTTC. This gives the protein CSVEDRRGSYEQYF.

This clonotype was detected many times. The rearrangement links TRBV6-6 to TRBJ2-5; D is unresolved. CDR1 and CDR2 (germline): MNHNY, SVGAGI (reference sequence). The CDR3 length is 12 residues. V was shortened by 5 bases and J by 5 bases, with 9 bases between the two germline ends. In nucleotides, the CDR3 is TGTGCCAGCAGTAGGATTGGGGAGACCCAGTACTTC. This codes for CASSRIGETQYF.

This clonotype was seen ten or more times. The chain carries TRBV5-1 and TRBJ2-3; no clear D gene. The germline V and J ends were trimmed by 0 bases and 4 bases, with 6 bases remaining between them. Germline-derived CDR1 and CDR2 are SGHRS and YFSETQ. This CDR3 is built from 13 residues. DNA of the CDR3: TGCGCCAGCAGCTTGGACGGATCAGATACGCAGTATTTT. Translating it yields CASSLDGSDTQYF.

This clonotype showed up many times. The chain carries TRBV7-4 and TRBJ2-7; 9 nucleotides line up with TRBD1. Trimming cost V 5 bases and J 2 bases; bases outside gene matches: 7. Germline lookup yields CDR1 SGHVT and CDR2 SQSDAQ. The CDR3 contains 15 residues. This CDR3 is CASSIQDRGAYEQYF. The CDR3 bases are TGTGCCAGCAGCATTCAGGACAGGGGTGCCTACGAGCAGTACTTC.

Only a few counts were recorded for this clonotype. This chain uses TRBV4-3 with TRBJ2-7, with 10 bases that match TRBD2. The CDR3 runs 18 residues. V trimming: 1 base; J trimming: 4 bases; junction bases outside the gene matches: 13. Germline values: CDR1 LGHNA, CDR2 YSLEER. CDR3 loop: CASSQGVLAGGFMYEQYF. CDR3 nucleotides: TGCGCCAGCAGCCAAGGAGTTTTAGCGGGAGGTTTTATGTACGAGCAGTACTTC.

This clonotype has more than one count but fewer than ten. This rearrangement joins TRBV6-2 or TRBV6-3 to TRBJ2-3; D perhaps matches TRBD2 (5 bases). The CDR3 length is 14 residues. Germline loops: CDR1 MNHEY, CDR2 SVGEGT. V lost 8 bases to trimming and J lost 0 bases, with 12 bases between them. CDR3 protein: CASRRAASTDTQYF. The CDR3 DNA reads as TGTGCCAGCCGTCGAGCGGCTAGCACAGATACGCAGTATTTT.

The V and J genes are TRBV7-2 and TRBJ2-1; TRBD2 agrees at 11 bases. Germline V gene sequence: CDR1 SGHTA, CDR2 FQGNSA. The CDR3 runs 17 residues. The junction had 6 bases not matched to a gene; V was cut back by 5 bases and J by 0 bases. The CDR3 loop reads CASSRGTSGISYNEQFF. The CDR3 DNA reads TGTGCCAGCAGCCGCGGGACTAGCGGAATCTCCTACAATGAGCAGTTCTTC.

In its sample, this clonotype was seen many times. This chain connects TRBV9 to TRBJ2-2; D uncertain. CDR1 is SGDLS, CDR2 YYNGEE, per germline. There are 13 residues in the CDR3. The V and J ends lost 0 bases and 7 bases respectively, with 7 bases between them. The CDR3 sequence is CASSVVDGGELFF. For the CDR3, the DNA is TGTGCCAGCAGCGTAGTAGACGGCGGGGAGCTGTTTTTT. The whole variable domain, remainder taken from reference TRBV9 and TRBJ2-2, is DSGVTQTPKHLITATGQRVTLRCSPRSGDLSVYWYQQSLDQGLQFLIQYYNGEERAKGNILERFSAQQFPDLHSELNLSSLELGDSALYFCASSVVDGGELFFGEGSRLTVL.